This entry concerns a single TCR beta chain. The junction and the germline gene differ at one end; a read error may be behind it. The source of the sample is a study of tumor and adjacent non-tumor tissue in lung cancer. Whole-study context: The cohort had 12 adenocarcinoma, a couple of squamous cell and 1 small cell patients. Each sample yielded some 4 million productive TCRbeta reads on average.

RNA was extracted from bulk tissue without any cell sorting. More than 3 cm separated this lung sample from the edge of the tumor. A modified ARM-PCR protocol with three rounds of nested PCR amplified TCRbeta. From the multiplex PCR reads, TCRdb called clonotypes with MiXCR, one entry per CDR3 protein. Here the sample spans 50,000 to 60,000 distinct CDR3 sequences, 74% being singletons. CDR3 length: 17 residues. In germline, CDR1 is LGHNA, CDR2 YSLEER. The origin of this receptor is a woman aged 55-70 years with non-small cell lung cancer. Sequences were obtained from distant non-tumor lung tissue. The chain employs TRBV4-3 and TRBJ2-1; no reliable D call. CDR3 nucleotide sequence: TGCGCCAGCAGCCAAACTGAATCCCGGAGCTCCTACGATGAGCAGTTCTTC. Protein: CASSQTESRSSYDEQFF.